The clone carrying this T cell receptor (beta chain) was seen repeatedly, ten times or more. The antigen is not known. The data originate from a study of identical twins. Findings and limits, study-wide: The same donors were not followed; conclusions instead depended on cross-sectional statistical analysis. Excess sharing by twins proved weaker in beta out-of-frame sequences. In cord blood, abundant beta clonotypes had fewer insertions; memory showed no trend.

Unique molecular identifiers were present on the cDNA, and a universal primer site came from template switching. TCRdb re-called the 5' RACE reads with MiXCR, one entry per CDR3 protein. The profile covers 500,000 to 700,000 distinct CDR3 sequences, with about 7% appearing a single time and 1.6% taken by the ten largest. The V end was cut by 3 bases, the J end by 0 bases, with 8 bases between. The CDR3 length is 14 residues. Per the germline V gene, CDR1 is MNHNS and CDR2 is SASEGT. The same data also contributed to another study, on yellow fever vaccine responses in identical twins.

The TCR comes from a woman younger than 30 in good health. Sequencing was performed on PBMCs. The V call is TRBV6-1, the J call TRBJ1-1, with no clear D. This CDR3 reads CASSDRFLNTEAFF. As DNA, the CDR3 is TGTGCCAGCAGTGACCGTTTCCTGAACACTGAAGCTTTCTTT.